This T cell receptor (beta chain) is drawn from a study of T-cell reconstitution after alpha-beta-depleted transplantation in children. Study-wide results and caveats: Expanded graft clones numbering several hundred reportedly gave rise to alpha-beta T cells about two months after transplant. The study traced high day-60 TCRbeta diversity in some patients to surviving recipient T cells and thymic progenitors.

The length of the CDR3 is 15 residues. Germline V gene data show CDR1 as MNHEY and CDR2 as SVGAGI. A library of TCRbeta sequences, prepared with unique molecular identifiers, was generated. One entry per CDR3 protein, called by TCRdb with MiXCR from the PCR reads. The profile shows some 830,000 distinct CDR3 sequences, roughly 15% of them singletons. This clonotype was counted a few times. No antigen is known for it. Sequence at one end of the junction differs from germline and may be a read error. The source was PBMCs, mostly from graft donor cells, collected 360 days after TCRalphabeta/CD19-depleted stem cell transplant. The sequence derives from a male patient younger than 18 who had a stem cell transplant for acute lymphoblastic leukemia, so the T cells may come from the graft donor. The chain recombines TRBV6-5 with TRBJ2-2; D gene uncertain. The CDR3 reads CASTYGRWDTGELFF. DNA for the CDR3: TGTGCCAGCACTTACGGACGTTGGGACACCGGGGAGCTGTTTTTT.